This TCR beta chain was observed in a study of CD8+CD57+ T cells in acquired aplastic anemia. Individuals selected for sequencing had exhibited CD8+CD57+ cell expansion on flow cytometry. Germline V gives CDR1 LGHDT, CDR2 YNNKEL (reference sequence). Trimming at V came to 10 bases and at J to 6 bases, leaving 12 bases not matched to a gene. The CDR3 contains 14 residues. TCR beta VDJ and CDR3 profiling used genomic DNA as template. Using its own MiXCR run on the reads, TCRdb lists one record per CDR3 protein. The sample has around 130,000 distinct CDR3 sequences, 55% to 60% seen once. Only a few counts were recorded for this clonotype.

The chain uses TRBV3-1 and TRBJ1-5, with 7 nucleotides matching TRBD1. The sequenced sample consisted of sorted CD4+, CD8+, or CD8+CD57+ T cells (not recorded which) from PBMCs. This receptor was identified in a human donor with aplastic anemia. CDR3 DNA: TGTGCCATCATCGGTGAGGGGGCGTTTCAGCCCCAGCATTTT. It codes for CAIIGEGAFQPQHF.